This T cell receptor (beta chain) emerged from a study of T-cell reconstitution after alpha-beta-depleted transplantation in children. Regarding the study as a whole: Surviving recipient T cells and thymic progenitors underlay high day-60 TCRbeta diversity in some patients. By one year post-transplant, T-cell counts and diversity largely arose from T cells that were newly produced.

The authors prepared the TCRbeta library with unique molecular identifiers. TCRdb redid the calling of the PCR reads with MiXCR, one entry per CDR3 protein. The table has about 980,000 distinct CDR3 sequences, about 30% seen once. About this clonotype: Its antigen remains unidentified.

The CDR3 loop spans 15 amino acids. The V gene's germline CDR1 is MDHEN and CDR2 SYDVKM. Trimming stripped 6 bases from V and 0 bases from J, with 12 bases between. Here the sequenced sample was PBMCs, mostly from graft donor cells, taken 360 days after TCRalphabeta/CD19-depleted stem cell transplant. This TCR was recovered from a boy under two years old who had a stem cell transplant for SCID, so the T cells may come from the graft donor. This chain links TRBV28 with TRBJ1-5; D is possibly TRBD1 (6 bases). CDR3 protein: CASSSGTLSNQPQHF. The CDR3 DNA reads as TGTGCCAGCAGCTCCGGGACACTTAGCAATCAGCCCCAGCATTTT.